This passage covers 26 T cell receptor beta chains from one sample sequenced in a study of human T cells and chemical hapten exposure. TCRdb passed the RACE reads through MiXCR, listing each CDR3 protein once. Altogether about 79,000 distinct CDR3 sequences are present, over 8.5% being singletons, with the ten largest covering around 1.6%. Described time point: healthy volunteer bleed at 6 weeks. Total RNA came from unfractionated whole blood. The sample taken for sequencing was whole blood. The receptors were gathered from a male donor in good health. Some clones in this sample may be carry-over from other donors' samples.

The chain joins TRBV5-1 to TRBJ2-1, with a tentative D call TRBD2 (5 bases). Germline values: CDR1 SGHRS, CDR2 YFSETQ. Trimming left V 2 bases short and J 6 bases short, with 18 bases between. CDR3 length equals 16 residues. The CDR3 DNA reads TGCGCCAGCAGCTTCACGGGCGGACCTAGCACCAATGAGCAGTTCTTC. Translating gives CASSFTGGPSTNEQFF. Supplemented by reference TRBV5-1 and TRBJ2-1, the full variable domain reads KAGVTQTPRYLIKTRGQQVTLSCSPISGHRSVSWYQQTPGQGLQFLFEYFSETQRNKGNFPGRFSGRQFSNSRSEMNVSTLELGDSALYLCASSFTGGPSTNEQFFGPGTRLTVL.

This sequence joins TRBV2 and TRBJ1-1; TRBD1 might be the D (6 bases). Deletions cut 7 bases from V and 7 bases from J, with 22 bases between. The length of the CDR3 is 15 residues. Germline V gene data show CDR1 as SNHLY and CDR2 as FYNNEI. The DNA for the CDR3 is TGTGCCAGCACGGGGGACATGAGAGGGGTGAGTGAAGCTTTCTTT. Protein sequence: CASTGDMRGVSEAFF. Full variable domain (outside the CDR3, taken from reference TRBV2 and TRBJ1-1): EPEVTQTPSHQVTQMGQEVILRCVPISNHLYFYWYRQILGQKVEFLVSFYNNEISEKSEIFDDQFSVERPDGSNFTLKIRSTKLEDSAMYFCASTGDMRGVSEAFFGQGTRLTVV.

This clonotype was seen a handful of times. CDR3 protein: CASSYSFIGGTYEQYF. In nucleotides, the CDR3 is TGTGCCAGCAGTTACTCCTTCATCGGCGGGACCTACGAGCAGTACTTC. The chain recombines TRBV6-2 or TRBV6-3 with TRBJ2-7, with D maybe TRBD2 (6 bases). Germline values: CDR1 MNHEY, CDR2 SVGEGT. This CDR3 comprises 16 residues. The germline V and J ends were trimmed by 0 bases and 2 bases, with 14 bases remaining between them.

The chain links TRBV7-3 to TRBJ2-7; a weak D match, TRBD1 (6 bases). The CDR3 is made up of 14 amino acids. The ends were cut back, 4 bases at V and 5 bases at J, with 15 bases in the middle. Germline lookup yields CDR1 SGHTA and CDR2 FQGTGA. The CDR3 is CASSSIGRGDEQYF. The CDR3 coding sequence is TGTGCCAGCAGCTCAATCGGCAGGGGAGACGAGCAGTACTTC.

This clonotype was observed a few times. The chain has TRBV6-6 and TRBJ2-3, with D unclear. Germline values: CDR1 MNHNY, CDR2 SVGAGI (reference sequence). V was pared by 4 bases and J by 1 base, with 6 bases between. The length of the CDR3 is 13 residues. CDR3 in amino acids: CASSSYRTDTQYF. The CDR3 bases are TGTGCCAGCAGTTCCTACCGCACAGATACGCAGTATTTT.

With respect to this clonotype: A much larger clonotype is one base distant, so this may be a read error. The chain is built from TRBV19 and TRBJ1-5, with a tentative D call TRBD1 (5 bases). This CDR3 spans 15 amino acids. CDR1 and CDR2 (germline): LNHDA, SQIVND (reference sequence). V lost 4 bases and J 6 bases, leaving 16 bases between the germline ends. The CDR3 protein is CASSTSTGVTQPQHF. The CDR3 nucleotides are TGTGCCAGTAGTACTTCCACAGGTGTAACTCAGCCCCAGCATTTT.

This clonotype came up a few times. The chain couples TRBV6-2 or TRBV6-3 to TRBJ1-5; D is unresolved. Trimming removed 3 bases at V and 7 bases at J, with 16 bases between. The CDR3 covers 15 residues. Germline CDR1 MNHEY, CDR2 SVGEGT. The DNA of the CDR3 is TGTGCCAGCAGTTATCGGAGTGTAGGCCGGCAGCCCCAGCATTTT. Translating gives CASSYRSVGRQPQHF.

This chain uses TRBV6-2 or TRBV6-3 with TRBJ1-3; D is undetermined. V lost 6 bases and J lost 0, with 9 bases in between. The germline V gene encodes CDR1 MNHEY and CDR2 SVGEGT. The CDR3 is 14 amino acids. For the CDR3, the DNA is TGTGCCAGCAGCTCTGGATTCTCTGGAAACACCATATATTTT. It is translated as CASSSGFSGNTIYF.

This clonotype was recorded a few times. V gene TRBV2 combines with J gene TRBJ2-3; D may be TRBD1 or TRBD2 (5 bases each). CDR3 length equals 15 residues. Trimming removed 1 base from V and 0 bases from J, with 8 bases in between. Germline assignment: CDR1 SNHLY and CDR2 FYNNEI. CDR3 loop: CASSEGGPSTDTQYF. Here the CDR3 DNA reads TGTGCCAGCAGTGAAGGGGGACCCAGCACAGATACGCAGTATTTT. Using reference TRBV2 and TRBJ2-3 for the parts outside the CDR3, the full variable domain is EPEVTQTPSHQVTQMGQEVILRCVPISNHLYFYWYRQILGQKVEFLVSFYNNEISEKSEIFDDQFSVERPDGSNFTLKIRSTKLEDSAMYFCASSEGGPSTDTQYFGPGTRLTVL.

The table lists this clonotype with many counts. The chain recombines TRBV7-9 with TRBJ1-6; D is unclear. Germline CDR1 and CDR2: SEHNR and FQNEAQ (reference sequence). The CDR3 is made up of 16 amino acids. V lost 4 bases to trimming and J lost 0 bases, with 10 bases between them. CDR3 in DNA: TGTGCCAGCAGCTCGAAGTTGAGCTCCTATAATTCACCCCTCCACTTT. Protein product: CASSSKLSSYNSPLHF.

This clonotype was counted between two and nine times. V gene TRBV24-1 combines with J gene TRBJ1-3; D unresolved. Germline V CDR1 and CDR2: KGHDR, SFDVKD. This CDR3 comprises 16 residues. The V and J ends lost 5 bases and 0 bases respectively, with 13 bases between them. The CDR3 bases are TGTGCCACCAGTGCCCCCCCTCCAGCCTCTGGAAACACCATATATTTT. This gives the protein CATSAPPPASGNTIYF.

This clonotype was seen only a few times. V gene TRBV10-3 combines with J gene TRBJ2-7; TRBD2 matches at 11 bases. CDR3 length: 14 residues. The germline gives CDR1 ENHRY, CDR2 SYGVKD. V was clipped by 4 bases and J by 4 bases; unmatched bases: 3. The CDR3 reads CAISGLAGLYEQYF. The CDR3 DNA follows: TGTGCCATCAGTGGACTAGCGGGACTGTACGAGCAGTACTTC.

The V and J genes are TRBV4-1 and TRBJ2-7; 8 nucleotides match TRBD2. The CDR3 is 16 residues long. Looked up from germline, CDR1 is MGHRA and CDR2 is YSYEKL. V lost 0 bases to trimming and J lost 5 bases; unmatched junction nucleotides: 9. The CDR3 sequence is CASSQEGSGKGNEQYF. CDR3 coding DNA: TGCGCCAGCAGCCAAGAGGGTAGCGGGAAAGGGAACGAGCAGTACTTC.

Worth noting for this clonotype: A much larger clone differs by one base, so this may be a read error. This rearrangement joins TRBV5-1 to TRBJ1-1; D ambiguous. CDR3 length equals 13 residues. The germline V gene encodes CDR1 SGHRS and CDR2 YFSETQ. V lost 5 bases and J 0 bases, leaving 8 bases between the germline ends. The CDR3 bases are TGCGCCAGCAGACCTGGACTGAACACTGAAGCTTTCTTT. Its protein is CASRPGLNTEAFF. Variable domain in full (rest from reference TRBV5-1 and TRBJ1-1): KAGVTQTPRYLIKTRGQQVTLSCSPISGHRSVSWYQQTPGQGLQFLFEYFSETQRNKGNFPGRFSGRQFSNSRSEMNVSTLELGDSALYLCASRPGLNTEAFFGQGTRLTVV.

This clonotype was seen a few times. J is TRBJ2-3 and V is TRBV2; 7 bases are shared with TRBD1. The germline V gene encodes CDR1 SNHLY and CDR2 FYNNEI. The CDR3 is made up of 13 amino acids. Losses at the gene ends were 4 bases for V and 6 bases for J; bases not matched to a gene: 4. The CDR3 nucleotides are TGTGCCAGCAGTGGTAACAGGGGTGATACGCAGTATTTT. Translated, it gives CASSGNRGDTQYF.

This clonotype appeared a few times. V gene TRBV6-2 or TRBV6-3 combines with J gene TRBJ2-7, with TRBD1 identical over 8 bases. The length of the CDR3 is 15 residues. Unmatched junction bases numbered 8, after V lost 7 bases and J lost 0 bases. Germline-derived CDR1 and CDR2 are MNHEY and SVGEGT. The CDR3 region is CASNSPRGHSYEQYF. CDR3 bases: TGTGCCAGCAACTCCCCCAGGGGGCACTCCTACGAGCAGTACTTC.

This clonotype came up many times. This chain connects TRBV3-1 to TRBJ1-3, with D unclear. The CDR3 extends over 13 amino acids. Per germline, CDR1 LGHDT and CDR2 YNNKEL (reference sequence). The V and J ends lost 3 bases and 4 bases respectively, with 7 bases between them. CDR3 DNA sequence: TGTGCCAGCAGCCAGGTAGCGGGAAACACCATATATTTT. Encoded protein: CASSQVAGNTIYF. The full variable domain, in which reference TRBV3-1 and TRBJ1-3 provide the parts outside the CDR3, is DTAVSQTPKYLVTQMGNDKSIKCEQNLGHDTMYWYKQDSKKFLKIMFSYNNKELIINETVPNRFSPKSPDKAHLNLHINSLELGDSAVYFCASSQVAGNTIYFGEGSWLTVV.

V is TRBV4-1 and J is TRBJ2-1, with 10 positions matching TRBD1. V trimming: 2 bases; J trimming: 9 bases; junction bases outside the gene matches: 10. The germline V gene has CDR1 MGHRA and CDR2 YSYEKL. The CDR3 loop spans 16 amino acids. CDR3 loop: CASSQKPGQGMGEQFF. The CDR3 DNA follows: TGCGCCAGCAGCCAAAAACCGGGACAGGGGATGGGTGAGCAGTTCTTC.

The table lists this clonotype with many counts. This chain uses TRBV6-5 with TRBJ1-5, with 10 bases aligning to TRBD1. The V segment lost 6 bases and the J segment 5 bases; nucleotides outside the gene matches: 4. The CDR3 spans 14 residues. The V gene's germline CDR1 is MNHEY and CDR2 SVGAGI. The CDR3 reads CASSRQGADQPQHF. The CDR3 region has the DNA TGTGCCAGCAGCAGACAGGGGGCTGATCAGCCCCAGCATTTT.

This chain uses TRBV12-3 or TRBV12-4 with TRBJ2-5; 11 bases line up with TRBD2. The J segment lost 1 base and the V segment lost 4 bases, leaving 14 bases of the junction unmatched. The CDR3 has 19 residues. The CDR3, as DNA: TGTGCCAGCAGTTCCATCCCCCGCGCTAGCGGGGGGATCCAAGAGACCCAGTACTTC. Amino acid sequence: CASSSIPRASGGIQETQYF.

The table lists this clonotype with many counts. The V gene is TRBV12-3 or TRBV12-4, the J gene TRBJ1-6, with a possible D match to TRBD1 (6 bases). This CDR3 has 15 residues. V was shortened by 3 bases and J by 5 bases, with 11 bases between the two germline ends. The CDR3 loop reads CASSFRTADNSPLHF. The CDR3 nucleotides are TGTGCCAGCAGTTTTCGGACAGCTGATAATTCACCCCTCCACTTT.

There are a few counts of this clonotype. J is TRBJ2-2 and V is TRBV9; maybe TRBD2 (5 bases). The germline V gene has CDR1 SGDLS and CDR2 YYNGEE. Between the trimmed V and J ends, which lost 0 bases and 7 bases, there was a span of 13 bases. The CDR3 length is 15 residues. The CDR3 reads CASSVEGRGDGELFF. The CDR3 DNA is TGTGCCAGCAGCGTAGAAGGACGGGGTGACGGGGAGCTGTTTTTT.

This clonotype has just a few counts. The chain carries TRBV6-1 and TRBJ2-1; 13 bases align to TRBD2. Germline assignment: CDR1 MNHNS and CDR2 SASEGT. Germline trimming cut 2 bases from V and 7 bases from J; bases unmatched to any gene: 11. The CDR3 spans 18 residues. Here the CDR3 DNA reads TGTGCCAGCAGTGAATACCGAGGGGGACTAGCGGGAAGGAATGAGCAGTTCTTC. Amino acids: CASSEYRGGLAGRNEQFF.

This CDR3 is CASSLEQGTFEQYF. For the CDR3, the DNA is TGTGCCAGCAGCTTAGAACAGGGGACCTTCGAGCAGTACTTC. This rearrangement joins TRBV11-1 to TRBJ2-7; 7 bases are a match to TRBD1. The germline CDR1 and CDR2 sequences are SGHAT and FQDESV (reference sequence). The V gene end was trimmed by 1 base and the J gene end by 6 bases; junction bases not matched to a gene: 6. This CDR3 region has 14 residues.

The chain uses TRBV29-1 and TRBJ2-1; D gene unclear. Germline CDR1 reads SQVTM; CDR2 reads ANQGSEA. The CDR3 runs 10 residues. The V and J ends lost 4 bases and 9 bases respectively, with 7 bases between them. The CDR3 is CSVGGGEQFF. In DNA form, the CDR3 reads TGCAGCGTTGGGGGTGGTGAGCAGTTCTTC.

This clonotype turned up a few times. This chain uses TRBV10-3 with TRBJ2-7; D is perhaps TRBD1 (6 bases). Trimming shortened V by 3 bases and J by 0 bases, and 15 bases separated the two germline ends. This CDR3 contains 16 residues. Per germline, CDR1 ENHRY and CDR2 SYGVKD. In DNA form, the CDR3 reads TGTGCCATCAGTGAATCACGGGACACCAACTCCTACGAGCAGTACTTC. Its protein is CAISESRDTNSYEQYF.